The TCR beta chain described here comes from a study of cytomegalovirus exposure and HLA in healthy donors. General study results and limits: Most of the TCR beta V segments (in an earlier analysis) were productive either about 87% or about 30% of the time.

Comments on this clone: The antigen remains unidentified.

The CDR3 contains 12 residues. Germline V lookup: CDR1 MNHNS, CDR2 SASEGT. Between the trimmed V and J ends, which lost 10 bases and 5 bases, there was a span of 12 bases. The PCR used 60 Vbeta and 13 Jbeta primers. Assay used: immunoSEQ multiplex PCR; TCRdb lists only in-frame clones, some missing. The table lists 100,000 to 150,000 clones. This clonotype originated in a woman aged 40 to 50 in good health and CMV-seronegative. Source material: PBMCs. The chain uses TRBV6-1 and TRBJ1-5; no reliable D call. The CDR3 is CATESRYQPQHF. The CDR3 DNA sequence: TGTGCCACCGAAAGTCGGTATCAGCCCCAGCATTTT.